Reported below is one T cell receptor (beta chain). The antigen this receptor binds is unknown. The input lacks base qualities; no much larger clone sits a single base away. For sequencing of the TCRbeta CDR3 region, genomic DNA was extracted from the sorted cells. The immunoSEQ Assay was used to sequence the TCRbeta CDR3 regions. What TCRdb holds here is the immuneACCESS table cut down to in-frame rearrangements. Part of the clones is not present; checked against another copy, under half of the missing clones reflect an unresolved V gene, and the others are unexplained. This sample is represented by about 35,000 clones; about 76% of them were singletons. About 19% of the sample is taken by the ten largest. The record originates from a study of OX40 agonist ivuxolimab in advanced cancers. With respect to the entire study: Ivuxolimab, which targeted the costimulatory receptor OX40 (CD134), was an agonistic, fully human IgG2 monoclonal antibody. Intravenous ivuxolimab was administered to patients every 2 weeks at six dose levels: 0.01, 0.1, 0.3, 1.5, 3 and 10 mg/kg. Of the approximately 50 patients in dose escalation, some 20 had hepatocellular carcinoma, some 15 had melanoma, 9 had renal cell carcinoma and 9 had head and neck cancer. A male proportion of around 83% and a mean age of approximately 61 years, ranging from 23 to 79, were recorded for the dose-escalation cohort. Patients were allowed to have had prior anti-PD-1, anti-PD-L1 or anti-CTLA-4 therapy, and 40% to 45% of the dose-escalation patients had previously received checkpoint inhibitors. Partial responses occurred in three dose-escalation patients, of whom one had hepatocellular carcinoma and two had cutaneous melanoma. The point of sequencing TCRbeta in the periphery was to test whether ivuxolimab changed TCR sequence diversity and drove clonal T-cell expansion. The paper covers the monotherapy dose-escalation part of the phase I ivuxolimab trial, which included N ≈ 50 patients. General study outcomes and caveats: In partial responders in the 0.1-3.0 mg/kg groups, normalized peripheral clonal expansion was found to be among the lowest, especially among CD8+ T cells. Low levels of normalized T-cell clonal expansion were also seen in some nonresponding patients. At doses of 0.1 to 3.0 mg/kg, clonal expansion of both CD4+ and CD8+ T cells in blood was seen between baseline and week 6. Antigen specificity was not determined for the clonally expanded peripheral T cells. After ivuxolimab, CD8+ T cells had more expanded clones than CD4+ T cells on average.

The trial excluded patients who had a history of autoimmune disease or were on systemic immunosuppression. Peripheral blood for TCR sequencing was collected from all dose cohorts at baseline, on cycle 4 day 1, and on cycle 7 day 1. Samples were obtained from an open-label, multicenter, first-in-human phase I dose-escalation trial of ivuxolimab. The trial enrolled adults with locally advanced or metastatic head and neck squamous cell, hepatocellular, melanoma or renal cell carcinoma. CD4+ and CD8+ T cells were sorted separately from peripheral blood before TCR sequencing. The germline V gene yields MDHEN for CDR1 and SYDVKM for CDR2. From the cysteine up to the phenylalanine, the CDR3 has a length of 15 residues. Just the 45-base CDR3 DNA is kept, in frame starting at base 1. For this chain, trimming is 5 bases at the V end and 6 bases at the J end, and the number of junction bases without a gene match is 12.

The receptor was isolated from an adult with an advanced solid tumor such as melanoma, head and neck, liver or kidney cancer. Recombination linked TRBV28 to TRBJ1-1, with 7 junctional bases fitting TRBD1. This sample comprised CD4+ or CD8+ T cells sorted from blood, obtained in a trial of the OX40 agonist ivuxolimab. The CDR3 loop reads CASSPPQGGQAEAFF. The bases read TGTGCCAGCAGTCCCCCCCAGGGGGGGCAGGCTGAAGCTTTCTTT.